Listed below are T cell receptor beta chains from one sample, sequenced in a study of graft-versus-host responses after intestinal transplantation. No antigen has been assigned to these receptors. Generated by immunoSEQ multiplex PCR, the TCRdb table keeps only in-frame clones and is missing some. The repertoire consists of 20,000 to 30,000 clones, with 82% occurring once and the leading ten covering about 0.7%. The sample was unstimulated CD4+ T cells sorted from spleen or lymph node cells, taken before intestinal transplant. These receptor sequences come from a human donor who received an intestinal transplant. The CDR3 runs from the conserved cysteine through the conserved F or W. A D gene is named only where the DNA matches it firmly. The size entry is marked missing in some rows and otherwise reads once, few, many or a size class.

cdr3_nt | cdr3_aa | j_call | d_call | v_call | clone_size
TGTGCCAGCAGTAACCGACTAGCGGGAGGTAGGTACAATGAGCAGTTCTTC | CASSNRLAGGRYNEQFF | TRBJ2-1 | TRBD2 | TRBV6-4 | .
TGTGCCAGCAGTGAACAGGCTGGAAACACCATATATTTT | CASSEQAGNTIYF | TRBJ1-3 | . | TRBV6-1 | .
TGTGCCAGCAGCGGGCGGACAGGGGTGGAGACCCAGTACTTC | CASSGRTGVETQYF | TRBJ2-5 | TRBD1 | TRBV11-2 | .
TGTGCCAGCAGTGTCAGTTTTTCCTCCTACGAGCAGTACTTC | CASSVSFSSYEQYF | TRBJ2-7 | . | TRBV6-5 | .
TGTGCCAGCATCCTCGGGGGGTCCTATGGCTACACCTTC | CASILGGSYGYTF | TRBJ1-2 | . | TRBV2 | .
TGTGCCAGCACCCCGACAGGGAAGGTCGGGGAGCTGTTTTTT | CASTPTGKVGELFF | TRBJ2-2 | TRBD1 | TRBV25-1 | .
TGTGCCAGCAGCTTAACGGGGACTAGAGAGACCCAGTACTTC | CASSLTGTRETQYF | TRBJ2-5 | TRBD2 | TRBV7-9 | .
TGTGCCAGCTCTCTGGTGGGGGATCAGCCCCAGCATTTT | CASSLVGDQPQHF | TRBJ1-5 | . | TRBV18 | .
TGCGCCAGCAGCTTGGTGAACACTGAAGCTTTCTTT | CASSLVNTEAFF | TRBJ1-1 | . | TRBV5-1 | .
TGTGCCAGCAGCCCGCGACTCCGGACAGGGACTGGAAACACCATATATTTT | CASSPRLRTGTGNTIYF | TRBJ1-3 | TRBD1 | TRBV9 | .
TGTGCCAGCAGTTATGGGCCCCTGCAGACTGAAGCTTTCTTT | CASSYGPLQTEAFF | TRBJ1-1 | . | TRBV6-6 | .
TGCGCCAGCAGCTTGGTAGGGGGATTAAACACCGGGGAGCTGTTTTTT | CASSLVGGLNTGELFF | TRBJ2-2 | . | TRBV5-1 | .
TGTGCCAGCAGCAATGTCGGGACACGAAAAAGCGGCGAGCAGTACTTC | CASSNVGTRKSGEQYF | TRBJ2-7 | . | TRBV5-6 | .
TGTGCCAGTAGTGGCGGGAGGGAGGATACGCAGTATTTT | CASSGGREDTQYF | TRBJ2-3 | TRBD2 | TRBV19 | .
TGTGCCAGCAGCCGCGGGACAGGGAGCACAGATACGCAGTATTTT | CASSRGTGSTDTQYF | TRBJ2-3 | TRBD1 | TRBV14 | .
TGCGCCAGCAGCCAACCGGGACTAGCGGGATACAATGAGCAGTTCTTC | CASSQPGLAGYNEQFF | TRBJ2-1 | TRBD2 | TRBV4-1 | .
TGTGCCAGCAGCTTGAGGGTAGGGAAGAACACTGAAGCTTTCTTT | CASSLRVGKNTEAFF | TRBJ1-1 | . | TRBV5-6 | .
TGCAGTGCCCCCCTGAATGAAAAACTGTTTTTT | CSAPLNEKLFF | TRBJ1-4 | . | TRBV20-1 | once
TGCGCCAGCAGCTTGGACAAGGCAATGAACACTGAAGCTTTCTTT | CASSLDKAMNTEAFF | TRBJ1-1 | . | TRBV5-1 | .
TGTGCCATCAGTGACAGGGGGGACGACTATGGCTACACCTTC | CAISDRGDDYGYTF | TRBJ1-2 | TRBD1 | TRBV10-3 | .
TGTGCCAGCAGCGTAGCCGGGACTAGCGGCACAGATACGCAGTATTTT | CASSVAGTSGTDTQYF | TRBJ2-3 | TRBD2 | TRBV9 | few
TGTGCCAGCAGTTACTCATCGGGGGCTGAAGCTTTCTTT | CASSYSSGAEAFF | TRBJ1-1 | . | TRBV6-6 | .
TGTGCCAGCAGCCGACAGGGGGCGGATGAAAAACTGTTTTTT | CASSRQGADEKLFF | TRBJ1-4 | TRBD1 | TRBV5-6 | .
TGTGCCAGCAGCTTGGACTACAATGAGCAGTTCTTC | CASSLDYNEQFF | TRBJ2-1 | . | TRBV5-6 | few
TGTGCCAGCTCACCACTCCTAGCGGGATACAATGAGCAGTTCTTC | CASSPLLAGYNEQFF | TRBJ2-1 | TRBD2 | TRBV18 | .